This entry is about one T cell receptor (beta chain). The entry originates in a study of T cells after yellow fever vaccination. The V gene lost 4 bases and the J gene lost 0 bases, with 11 bases spanning the gap. The germline V gene has CDR1 SGHRS and CDR2 YFSETQ. The CDR3 loop spans 14 amino acids. Each CDR3 protein gets one entry after TCRdb re-called the 5' RACE reads with MiXCR. Of around 310,000 distinct CDR3 sequences in the sample, 3.5% to 5% were seen once. Sequencing was performed on PBMCs, taken 15 days after the yellow fever booster vaccination. The V gene is TRBV5-1, the J gene TRBJ2-7; maybe TRBD2 (5 bases). This clonotype originated in a young man who received the YFV17D yellow fever vaccine. CDR3 sequence (DNA): TGCGCCAGCAGCACCGGACGGGACTCCTACGAGCAGTACTTC. It translates to CASSTGRDSYEQYF.